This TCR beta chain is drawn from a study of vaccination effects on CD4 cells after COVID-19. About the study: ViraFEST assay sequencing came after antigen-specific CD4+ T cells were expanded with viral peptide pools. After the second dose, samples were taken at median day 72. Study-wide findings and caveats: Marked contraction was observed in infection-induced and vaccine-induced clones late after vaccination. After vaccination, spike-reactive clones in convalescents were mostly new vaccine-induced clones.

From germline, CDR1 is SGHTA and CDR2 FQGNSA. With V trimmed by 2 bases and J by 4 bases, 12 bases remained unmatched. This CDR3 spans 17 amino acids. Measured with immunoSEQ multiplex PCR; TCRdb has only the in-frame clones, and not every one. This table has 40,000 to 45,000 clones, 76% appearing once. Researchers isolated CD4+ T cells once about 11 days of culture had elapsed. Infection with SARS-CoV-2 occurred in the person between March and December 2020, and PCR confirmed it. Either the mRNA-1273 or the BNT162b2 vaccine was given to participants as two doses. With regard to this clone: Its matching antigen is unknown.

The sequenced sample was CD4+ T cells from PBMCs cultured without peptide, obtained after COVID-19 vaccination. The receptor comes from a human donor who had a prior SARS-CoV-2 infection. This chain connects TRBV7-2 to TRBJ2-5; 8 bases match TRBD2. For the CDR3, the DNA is TGTGCCAGCAGCTTATCATGGTTCTCGGCGGGAGGAGAGACCCAGTACTTC. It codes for CASSLSWFSAGGETQYF. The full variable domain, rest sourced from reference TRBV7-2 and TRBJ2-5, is GAGVSQSPSNKVTEKGKDVELRCDPISGHTALYWYRQSLGQGLEFLIYFQGNSAPDKSGLPSDRFSAERTGGSVSTLTIQRTQQEDSAVYLCASSLSWFSAGGETQYFGPGTRLLVL.